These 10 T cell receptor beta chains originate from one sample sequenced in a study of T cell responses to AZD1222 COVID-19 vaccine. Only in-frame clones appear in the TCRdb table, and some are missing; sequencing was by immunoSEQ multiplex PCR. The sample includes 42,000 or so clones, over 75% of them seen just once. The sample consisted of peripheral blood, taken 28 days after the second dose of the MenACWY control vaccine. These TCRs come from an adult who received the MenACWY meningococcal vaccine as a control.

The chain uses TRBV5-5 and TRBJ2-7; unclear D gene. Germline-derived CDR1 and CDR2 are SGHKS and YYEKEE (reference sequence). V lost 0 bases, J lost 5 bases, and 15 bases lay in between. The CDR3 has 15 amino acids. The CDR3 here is CASSLGWAGIHEQYF. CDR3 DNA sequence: TGTGCCAGCAGCTTGGGGTGGGCAGGAATCCACGAGCAGTACTTC.

CDR3 nucleotide sequence: TGTGCCAGCAACGATGGTGTAACAGTAAGGGGGAAAGAGACCCAGTACTTC. Residues: CASNDGVTVRGKETQYF. V and J are TRBV7-9 and TRBJ2-5, with D tentatively TRBD1 (6 bases). This CDR3 comprises 17 residues. Germline CDR1 reads SEHNR; CDR2 reads FQNEAQ (reference sequence). V lost 7 bases and J lost 3, with 24 bases in between.

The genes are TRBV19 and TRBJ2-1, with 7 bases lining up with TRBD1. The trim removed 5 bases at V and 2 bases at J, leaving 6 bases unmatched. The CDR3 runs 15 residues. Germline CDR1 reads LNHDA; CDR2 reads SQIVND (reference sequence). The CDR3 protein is CASSLTGITYNEQFF. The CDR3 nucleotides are TGTGCCAGTAGTCTGACAGGGATTACCTACAATGAGCAGTTCTTC.

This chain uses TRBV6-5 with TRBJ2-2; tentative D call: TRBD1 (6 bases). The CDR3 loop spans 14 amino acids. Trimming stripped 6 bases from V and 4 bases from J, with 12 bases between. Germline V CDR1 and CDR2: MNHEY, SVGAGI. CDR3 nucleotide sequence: TGTGCCAGCAGACCCGACAGGAGCACCGGGGAGCTGTTTTTT. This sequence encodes CASRPDRSTGELFF.

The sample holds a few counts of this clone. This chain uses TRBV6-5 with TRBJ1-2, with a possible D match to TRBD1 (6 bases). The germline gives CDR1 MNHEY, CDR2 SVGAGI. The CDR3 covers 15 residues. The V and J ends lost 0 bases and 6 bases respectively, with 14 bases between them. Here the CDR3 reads CASSYSPGARDGYTF. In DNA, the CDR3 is TGTGCCAGCAGTTACTCTCCGGGGGCACGGGATGGCTACACCTTC.

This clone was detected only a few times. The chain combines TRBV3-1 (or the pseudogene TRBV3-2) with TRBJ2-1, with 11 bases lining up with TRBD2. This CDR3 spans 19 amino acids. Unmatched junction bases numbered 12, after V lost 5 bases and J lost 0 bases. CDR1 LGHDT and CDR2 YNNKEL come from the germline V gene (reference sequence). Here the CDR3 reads CASSNSGRGYPSSYNEQFF. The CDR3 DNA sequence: TGTGCCAGCAGCAATAGCGGGAGGGGGTACCCGAGCTCCTACAATGAGCAGTTCTTC.

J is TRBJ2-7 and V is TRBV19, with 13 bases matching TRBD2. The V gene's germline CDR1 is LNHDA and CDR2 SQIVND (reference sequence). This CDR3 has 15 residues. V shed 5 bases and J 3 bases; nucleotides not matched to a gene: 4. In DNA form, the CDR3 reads TGTGCCAGTAGTGCCCGGACTAGCGGGAGCTACGAGCAGTACTTC. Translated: CASSARTSGSYEQYF.

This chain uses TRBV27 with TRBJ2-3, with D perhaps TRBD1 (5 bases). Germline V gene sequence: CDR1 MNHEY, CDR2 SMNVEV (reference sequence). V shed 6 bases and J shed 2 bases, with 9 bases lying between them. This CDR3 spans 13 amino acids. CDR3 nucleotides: TGTGCCAGCAGGGAGACAGTCACAGATACGCAGTATTTT. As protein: CASRETVTDTQYF.

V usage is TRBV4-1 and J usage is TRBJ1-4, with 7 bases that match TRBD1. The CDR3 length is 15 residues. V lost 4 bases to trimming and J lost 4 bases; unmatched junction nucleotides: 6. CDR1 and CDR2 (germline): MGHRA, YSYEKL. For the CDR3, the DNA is TGCGCCAGCAGCCGGGGTAGGGGGCTTAATGAAAAACTGTTTTTT. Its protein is CASSRGRGLNEKLFF.

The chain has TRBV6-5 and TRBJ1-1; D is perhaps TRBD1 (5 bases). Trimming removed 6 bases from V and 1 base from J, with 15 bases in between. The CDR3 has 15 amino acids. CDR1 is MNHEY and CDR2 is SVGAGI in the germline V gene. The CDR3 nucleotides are TGTGCCAGCAGCCTCCTCCGAAGGGGGAACACTGAAGCTTTCTTT. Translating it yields CASSLLRRGNTEAFF.